This T cell receptor beta chain was profiled in a study of T-cell reconstitution after alpha-beta-depleted transplantation in children (dated by TCRdb to about 2016). Turning to the overall study: Using TCR repertoire profiling, the study followed T-cell immune reconstitution in a quantitative way in children after TCRalphabeta/CD19-depleted allogeneic hematopoietic cell transplantation.

The library relied on PCR. The sequencing machine was an Illumina HiSeq 2500. TCR libraries were prepared with molecular barcoding, using unique molecular identifiers to normalize TCRbeta repertoire quantification. In TCRdb, the public reads were trimmed at Q25 with fastp and aligned with MiXCR, with productive beta chains retained. Rows matching on CDR3 protein sequence are summarized as one entry with the most common DNA and genes. Here the sample has 350,000 to 450,000 distinct CDR3 sequences; around 21% occur a single time. The ten largest clones capture around 4% of the sample. This clonotype was seen more than once but under ten times. This clone's antigen is unknown. The input lacks base qualities; no much larger clone sits a single base away. V is pared back by 6 bases and J by 2 bases, with 17 bases lying between the germline termini. The CDR3 starts with the cysteine, ends with the phenylalanine, and has 15 residues. Only the CDR3 part of the read is kept: 45 bases, read in frame from the first base. The germline V gene (reference sequence) specifies MNHEY as CDR1 and SMNVEV as CDR2.

The rearranged segments are TRBV27 and TRBJ2-7; the D gene cannot be named for sure. Specimen: PBMCs from the stem cell graft donor, collected from the stem cell graft. This TCR was sampled from a human donor who donated a stem cell graft to a child with acute myeloid leukemia. The CDR3 reads CASSPRVRTTYEQYF. The DNA reads as follows: TGTGCCAGCAGCCCTCGGGTCCGAACCACCTACGAGCAGTACTTC.